This record covers a single TCR beta chain. The antigen remains unidentified. Deep-level settings were used for running the assay. Each PCR replicate from the sorted subsets contained around 200 ng DNA, which is about 31,000 T cell genomes. Using immunoSEQ multiplex PCR, the repertoire was profiled, and TCRdb retains in-frame clones only, with some absent. Of 780,000 or so clones in the sample, 72% were seen once. The sample comes from a study of shared clonotypes between healthy human individuals. Regarding the study as a whole: On the whole, naive subsets had larger estimated richness than memory subsets had.

The TCR comes from a woman aged 30 to 39 in good health. Sequenced: memory CD4+ T cells sorted from blood. Subset reported: CD45RA-negative fraction.

The CDR3 sequence is CASSPPSDGNEQYF. The CDR3 region has the DNA TGTGCCAGCTCACCACCCTCGGATGGGAACGAGCAGTACTTC. The chain is built from TRBV18 and TRBJ2-7; no clear D gene. V shed 0 bases and J shed 5 bases, with 11 bases lying between them. Germline V lookup: CDR1 KGHSH, CDR2 LQKENI. CDR3 length: 14 residues.